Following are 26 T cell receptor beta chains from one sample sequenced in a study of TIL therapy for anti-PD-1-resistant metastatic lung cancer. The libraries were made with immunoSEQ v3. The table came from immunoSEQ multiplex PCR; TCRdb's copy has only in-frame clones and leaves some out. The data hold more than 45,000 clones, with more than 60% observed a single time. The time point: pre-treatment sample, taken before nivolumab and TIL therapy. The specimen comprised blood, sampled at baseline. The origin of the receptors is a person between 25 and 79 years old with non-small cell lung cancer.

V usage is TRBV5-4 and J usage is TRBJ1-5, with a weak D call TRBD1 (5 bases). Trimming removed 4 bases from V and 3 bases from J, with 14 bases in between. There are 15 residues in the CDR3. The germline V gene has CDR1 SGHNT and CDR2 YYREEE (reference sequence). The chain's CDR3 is CASSRSGPDNQPQHF. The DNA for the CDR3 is TGTGCCAGCAGCCGTTCGGGACCTGACAATCAGCCCCAGCATTTT. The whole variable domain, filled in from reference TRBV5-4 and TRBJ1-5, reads ETGVTQSPTHLIKTRGQQVTLRCSSQSGHNTVSWYQQALGQGPQFIFQYYREEENGRGNFPPRFSGLQFPNYSSELNVNALELDDSALYLCASSRSGPDNQPQHFGDGTRLSIL.

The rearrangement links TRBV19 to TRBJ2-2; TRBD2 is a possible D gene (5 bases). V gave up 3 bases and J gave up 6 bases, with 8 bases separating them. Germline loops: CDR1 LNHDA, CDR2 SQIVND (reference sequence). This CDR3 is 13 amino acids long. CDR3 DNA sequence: TGTGCCAGTAGTATTTCCGGGGCCGGGGAGCTGTTTTTT. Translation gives CASSISGAGELFF. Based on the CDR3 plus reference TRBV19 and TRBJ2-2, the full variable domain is DGGITQSPKYLFRKEGQNVTLSCEQNLNHDAMYWYRQDPGQGLRLIYYSQIVNDFQKGDIAEGYSVSREKKESFPLTVTSAQKNPTAFYLCASSISGAGELFFGEGSRLTVL.

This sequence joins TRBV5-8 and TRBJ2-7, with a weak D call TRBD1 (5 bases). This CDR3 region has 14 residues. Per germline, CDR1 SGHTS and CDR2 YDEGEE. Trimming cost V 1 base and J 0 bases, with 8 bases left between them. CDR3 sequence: CASSLRQYSYEQYF. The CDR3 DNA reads TGTGCCAGCAGCTTGCGACAGTACTCCTACGAGCAGTACTTC.

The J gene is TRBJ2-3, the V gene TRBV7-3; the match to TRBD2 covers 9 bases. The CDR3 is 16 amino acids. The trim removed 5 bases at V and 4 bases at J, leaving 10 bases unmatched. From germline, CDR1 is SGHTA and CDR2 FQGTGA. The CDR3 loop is CASSPPGGRAPDTQYF. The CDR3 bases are TGTGCCAGCAGCCCCCCTGGCGGGAGGGCCCCAGATACGCAGTATTTT.

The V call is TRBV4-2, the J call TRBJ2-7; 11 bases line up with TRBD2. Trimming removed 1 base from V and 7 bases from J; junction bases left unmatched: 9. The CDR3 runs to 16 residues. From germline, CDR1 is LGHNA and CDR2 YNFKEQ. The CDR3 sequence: CASSQASGRFSYEQYF. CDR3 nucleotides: TGTGCCAGCAGCCAAGCTAGCGGGAGGTTCTCGTATGAGCAGTACTTC.

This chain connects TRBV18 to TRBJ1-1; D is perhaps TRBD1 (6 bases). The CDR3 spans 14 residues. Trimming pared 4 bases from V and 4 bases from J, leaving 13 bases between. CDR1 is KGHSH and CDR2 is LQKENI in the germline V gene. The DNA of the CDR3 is TGTGCCAGCTCACTGGGAACAGGGAGCACTGAAGCTTTCTTT. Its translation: CASSLGTGSTEAFF.

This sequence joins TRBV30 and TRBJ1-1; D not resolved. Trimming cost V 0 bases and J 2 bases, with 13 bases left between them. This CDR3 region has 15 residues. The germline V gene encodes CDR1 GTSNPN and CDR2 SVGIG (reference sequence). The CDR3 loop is CAWSVKWQANTEAFF. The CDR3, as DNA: TGTGCCTGGAGTGTAAAGTGGCAGGCAAACACTGAAGCTTTCTTT.

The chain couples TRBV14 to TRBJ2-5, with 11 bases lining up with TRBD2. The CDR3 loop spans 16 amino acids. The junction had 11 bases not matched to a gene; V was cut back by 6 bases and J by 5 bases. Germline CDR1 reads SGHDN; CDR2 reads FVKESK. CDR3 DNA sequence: TGTGCCAGCAGTCGTAGCGGGGGGGCAATTTTTGAGACCCAGTACTTC. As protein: CASSRSGGAIFETQYF.

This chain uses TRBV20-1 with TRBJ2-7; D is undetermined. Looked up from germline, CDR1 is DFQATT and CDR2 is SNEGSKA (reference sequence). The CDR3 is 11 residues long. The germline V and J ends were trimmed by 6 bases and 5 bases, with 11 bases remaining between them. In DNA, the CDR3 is TGCAGTGCCTCCGGCCTTCACGAGCAGTACTTC. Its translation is CSASGLHEQYF.

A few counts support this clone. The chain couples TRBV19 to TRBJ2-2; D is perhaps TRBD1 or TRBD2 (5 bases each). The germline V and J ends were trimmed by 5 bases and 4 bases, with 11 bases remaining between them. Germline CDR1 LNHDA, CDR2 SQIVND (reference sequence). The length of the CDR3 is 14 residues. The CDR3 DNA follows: TGTGCCAGTAGTGCCGGGACCTTCACCGGGGAGCTGTTTTTT. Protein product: CASSAGTFTGELFF.

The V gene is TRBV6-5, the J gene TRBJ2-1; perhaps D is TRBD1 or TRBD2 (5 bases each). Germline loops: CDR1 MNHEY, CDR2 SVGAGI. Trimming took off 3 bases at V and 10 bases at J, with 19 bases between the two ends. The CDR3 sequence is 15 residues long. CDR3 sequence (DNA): TGTGCCAGCAGTTATCCAGGGACCCACCGAACAGAGCAGTTCTTC. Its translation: CASSYPGTHRTEQFF.

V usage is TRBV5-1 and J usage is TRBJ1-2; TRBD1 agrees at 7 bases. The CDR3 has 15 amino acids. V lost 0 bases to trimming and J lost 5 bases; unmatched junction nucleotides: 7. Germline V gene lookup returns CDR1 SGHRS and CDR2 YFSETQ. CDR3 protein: CASSLGDRGGYGYTF. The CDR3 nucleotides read TGCGCCAGCAGCTTGGGGGACAGAGGCGGGTATGGCTACACCTTC. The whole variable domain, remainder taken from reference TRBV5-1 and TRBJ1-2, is KAGVTQTPRYLIKTRGQQVTLSCSPISGHRSVSWYQQTPGQGLQFLFEYFSETQRNKGNFPGRFSGRQFSNSRSEMNVSTLELGDSALYLCASSLGDRGGYGYTFGSGTRLTVV.

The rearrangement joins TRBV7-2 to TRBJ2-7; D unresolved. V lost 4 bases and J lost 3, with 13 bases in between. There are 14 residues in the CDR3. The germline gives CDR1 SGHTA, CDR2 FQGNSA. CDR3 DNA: TGTGCCAGCAGCTCCTCGGTCGGGCGCTACGAGCAGTACTTC. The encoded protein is CASSSSVGRYEQYF.

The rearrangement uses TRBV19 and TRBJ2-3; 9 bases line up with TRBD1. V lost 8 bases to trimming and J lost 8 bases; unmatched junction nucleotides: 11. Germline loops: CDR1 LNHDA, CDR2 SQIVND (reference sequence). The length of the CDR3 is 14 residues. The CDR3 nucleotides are TGTGCCAGTCGCTCCGGGGACAGGGAGGCTACGCAGTATTTT. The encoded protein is CASRSGDREATQYF.

For the CDR3, the DNA is TGTGCCATCAGCGGAGACAGGGTTCCCTATGGCTACACCTTC. Its translation is CAISGDRVPYGYTF. The chain carries TRBV10-3 and TRBJ1-2, with TRBD1 identical over 7 bases. The CDR3 is made up of 14 amino acids. Germline CDR1 ENHRY, CDR2 SYGVKD. After removal of 6 bases from V and 4 bases from J, the junction contained 8 bases not matched to a gene.

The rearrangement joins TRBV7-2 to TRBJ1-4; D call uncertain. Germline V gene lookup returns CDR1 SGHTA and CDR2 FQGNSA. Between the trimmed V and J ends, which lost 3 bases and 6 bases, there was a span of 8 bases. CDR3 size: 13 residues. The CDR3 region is CASSLGMDEKLFF. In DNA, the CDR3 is TGTGCCAGCAGCTTGGGTATGGATGAAAAACTGTTTTTT.

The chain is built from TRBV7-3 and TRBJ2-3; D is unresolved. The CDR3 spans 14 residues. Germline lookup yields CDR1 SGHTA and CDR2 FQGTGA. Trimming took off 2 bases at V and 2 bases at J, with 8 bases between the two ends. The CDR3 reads CASSLPEYTDTQYF. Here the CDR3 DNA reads TGTGCCAGCAGCTTACCGGAATACACAGATACGCAGTATTTT.

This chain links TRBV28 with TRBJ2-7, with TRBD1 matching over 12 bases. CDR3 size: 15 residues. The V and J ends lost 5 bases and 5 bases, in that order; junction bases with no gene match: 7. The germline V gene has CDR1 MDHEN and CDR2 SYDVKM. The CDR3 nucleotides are TGTGCCAGCAGTCAAGAGGGACAGGGGGCCCACGAGCAGTACTTC. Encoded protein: CASSQEGQGAHEQYF.

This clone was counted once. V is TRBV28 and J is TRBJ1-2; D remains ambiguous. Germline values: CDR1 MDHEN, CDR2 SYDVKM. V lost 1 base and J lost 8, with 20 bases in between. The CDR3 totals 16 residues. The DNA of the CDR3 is TGTGCCAGCAGTTTATTTATGAACAGCCTACGTGTAGGCTACACCTTC. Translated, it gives CASSLFMNSLRVGYTF.

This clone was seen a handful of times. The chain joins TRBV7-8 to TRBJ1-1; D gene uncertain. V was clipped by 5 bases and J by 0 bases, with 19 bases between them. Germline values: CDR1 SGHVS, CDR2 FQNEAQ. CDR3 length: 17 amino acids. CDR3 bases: TGTGCCAGCAGCGCTGGGGTAGGCATTCGGGTGAACACTGAAGCTTTCTTT. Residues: CASSAGVGIRVNTEAFF.

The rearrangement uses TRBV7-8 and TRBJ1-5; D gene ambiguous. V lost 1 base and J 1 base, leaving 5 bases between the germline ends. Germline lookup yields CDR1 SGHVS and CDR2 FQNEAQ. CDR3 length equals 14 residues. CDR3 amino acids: CASSLDFSNQPQHF. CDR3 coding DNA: TGTGCCAGCAGCTTAGATTTCAGCAATCAGCCCCAGCATTTT.

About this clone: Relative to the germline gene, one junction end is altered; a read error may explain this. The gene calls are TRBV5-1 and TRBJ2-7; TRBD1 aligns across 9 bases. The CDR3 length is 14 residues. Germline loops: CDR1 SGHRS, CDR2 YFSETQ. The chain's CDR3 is CASSLGTGSHEQYF. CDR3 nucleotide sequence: TGCGCCAGCAGTTTGGGGACAGGGTCCCACGAGCAGTACTTC.

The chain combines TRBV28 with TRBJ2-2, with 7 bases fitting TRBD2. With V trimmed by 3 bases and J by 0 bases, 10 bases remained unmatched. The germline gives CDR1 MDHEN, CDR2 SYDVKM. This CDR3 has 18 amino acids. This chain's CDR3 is CASSFLPSGISNTGELFF. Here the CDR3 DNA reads TGTGCCAGCAGTTTCTTGCCTAGCGGTATATCGAACACCGGGGAGCTGTTTTTT.

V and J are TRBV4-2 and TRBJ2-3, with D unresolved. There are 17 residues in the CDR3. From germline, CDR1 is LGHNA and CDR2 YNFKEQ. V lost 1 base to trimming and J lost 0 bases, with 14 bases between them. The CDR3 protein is CASSQGWVAVSTDTQYF. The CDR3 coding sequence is TGTGCCAGCAGCCAAGGATGGGTCGCGGTAAGCACAGATACGCAGTATTTT.

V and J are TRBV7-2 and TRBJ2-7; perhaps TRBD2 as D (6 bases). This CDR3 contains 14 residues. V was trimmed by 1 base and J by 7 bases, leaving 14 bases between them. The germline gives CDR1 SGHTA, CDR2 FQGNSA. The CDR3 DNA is TGTGCCAGCAGCTTAGTGCAGCGGGCGGGAGAGCAGTACTTC. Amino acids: CASSLVQRAGEQYF. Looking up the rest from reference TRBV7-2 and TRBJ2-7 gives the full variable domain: GAGVSQSPSNKVTEKGKDVELRCDPISGHTALYWYRQSLGQGLEFLIYFQGNSAPDKSGLPSDRFSAERTGGSVSTLTIQRTQQEDSAVYLCASSLVQRAGEQYFGPGTRLTVT.

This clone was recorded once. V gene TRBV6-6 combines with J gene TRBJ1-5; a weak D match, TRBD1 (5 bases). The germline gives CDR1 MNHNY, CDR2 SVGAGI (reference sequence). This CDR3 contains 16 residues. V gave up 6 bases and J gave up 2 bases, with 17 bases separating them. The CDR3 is CASRTRGIDGNQPQHF. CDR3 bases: TGTGCCAGCAGGACGAGGGGCATAGATGGCAATCAGCCCCAGCATTTT.